One sample yielded the 10 T cell receptor beta chains listed below, sequenced in a study of cytomegalovirus exposure and HLA in healthy donors. PCR used 60 Vbeta primers and 13 Jbeta primers. Only in-frame clones appear in the TCRdb table, and some are missing; sequencing was by immunoSEQ multiplex PCR. Of about 98,000 clones listed, 74% are singletons. The sample consisted of PBMCs. The receptors were sampled from a male donor in good health and CMV-seronegative.

The chain recombines TRBV19 with TRBJ2-1, with 10 bases aligning to TRBD2. The germline V gene encodes CDR1 LNHDA and CDR2 SQIVND (reference sequence). Unmatched junction bases numbered 14, after V lost 7 bases and J lost 8 bases. The CDR3 totals 16 residues. The DNA for the CDR3 is TGTGCCAGTAACGACCCCATTAGCGGGAGGCTGGATGAGCAGTTCTTC. Amino acids: CASNDPISGRLDEQFF.

The rearrangement joins TRBV27 to TRBJ2-7, with D perhaps matching TRBD2 (5 bases). The CDR3 covers 16 residues. Germline V lookup: CDR1 MNHEY, CDR2 SMNVEV (reference sequence). Trimming left V 3 bases short and J 0 bases short, with 15 bases between. Here the CDR3 reads CASSFVSSGSSYEQYF. In DNA form, the CDR3 reads TGTGCCAGCAGTTTTGTTTCGTCGGGAAGCTCCTACGAGCAGTACTTC.

J is TRBJ1-5 and V is TRBV25-1, with D uncertain. The CDR3 sequence is 14 residues long. V was trimmed by 5 bases and J by 0 bases, leaving 8 bases between them. Germline CDR1 reads MGHDK; CDR2 reads SYGVNS. CDR3 residues: CASSPPNSNQPQHF. The CDR3 DNA reads as TGTGCCAGCAGTCCACCTAATAGCAATCAGCCCCAGCATTTT.

The chain uses TRBV6-5 and TRBJ2-1; D uncertain. V dropped 6 bases and J dropped 6 bases, with 15 bases sitting between them. This CDR3 has 14 residues. Per germline, CDR1 MNHEY and CDR2 SVGAGI. CDR3 DNA: TGTGCCAGCAGCCCCTACGGCACTATCAATGAGCAGTTCTTC. It yields the protein CASSPYGTINEQFF.

The genes are TRBV13 and TRBJ2-7; TRBD2 is a possible D gene (5 bases). Germline lookup yields CDR1 PRHDT and CDR2 FYEKMQ (reference sequence). CDR3 size: 15 residues. V was trimmed by 2 bases and J by 1 base, leaving 12 bases between them. CDR3 nucleotide sequence: TGTGCCAGCAGCTTAACTTCCGGGGTTTCCTACGAGCAGTACTTC. Translation gives CASSLTSGVSYEQYF.

This chain links TRBV4-3 with TRBJ2-7, with D perhaps matching TRBD2 (6 bases). Germline CDR1 reads LGHNA; CDR2 reads YSLEER. V lost 4 bases and J 3 bases, leaving 13 bases between the germline ends. The CDR3 consists of 14 residues. CDR3 in amino acids: CASSPYRGFYEQYF. The DNA for the CDR3 is TGCGCCAGCAGCCCCTATCGGGGGTTCTACGAGCAGTACTTC.

The chain couples TRBV5-1 to TRBJ2-1; 14 nucleotides align to TRBD2. The V segment lost 4 bases and the J segment 2 bases; nucleotides outside the gene matches: 8. The length of the CDR3 is 18 residues. Germline CDR1 and CDR2: SGHRS and YFSETQ. The CDR3 sequence: CASSRGLAGAPAYNEQFF. CDR3 DNA: TGCGCCAGCAGCAGGGGACTAGCGGGAGCCCCGGCCTACAATGAGCAGTTCTTC.

The CDR3 bases are TGCGCCAGCAGCTTGGTCGGCGGGAGGGCAGATACGCAGTATTTT. It yields the protein CASSLVGGRADTQYF. The chain couples TRBV5-1 to TRBJ2-3; 9 bases line up with TRBD2. The V gene end was trimmed by 0 bases and the J gene end by 4 bases; junction bases not matched to a gene: 3. The CDR3 loop spans 15 amino acids. From germline, CDR1 is SGHRS and CDR2 YFSETQ.

The J gene is TRBJ2-1, the V gene TRBV27; 7 positions agree with TRBD1. V trimming: 6 bases; J trimming: 8 bases; junction bases outside the gene matches: 10. The CDR3 totals 14 residues. CDR1 and CDR2 (germline): MNHEY, SMNVEV (reference sequence). CDR3 region: CASSRPSQGYEQFF. CDR3 in DNA: TGTGCCAGCAGCCGTCCCTCACAGGGGTATGAGCAGTTCTTC.

Of note for this clone: The junction does not match germline at one end; this may be a read error. This sequence joins TRBV7-7 and TRBJ2-3, with TRBD2 as a possible D gene (6 bases). The CDR3 has 13 residues. The germline CDR1 and CDR2 sequences are SSHAT and FNYEAQ (reference sequence). The DNA of the CDR3 is TGTGCTAGCAGCCCTCGGGGGTTGGGGGAGCAGTATTTT. It yields the protein CASSPRGLGEQYF.